This T cell receptor (beta chain) was recovered during a study of T cell responses to AZD1222 COVID-19 vaccine. This CDR3 region has 14 residues. V gave up 4 bases and J gave up 5 bases; unmatched junction bases: 4. In germline, CDR1 is SEHNR, CDR2 FQNEAQ (reference sequence). The table came from immunoSEQ multiplex PCR; TCRdb's copy has only in-frame clones and leaves some out. This sample has 98,000 or so clones; about 92% occur once, and the top ten carry about 3.3%. The TCR sequence derives from an adult in good health. The chain employs TRBV7-9 and TRBJ1-4, with 7 bases lining up with TRBD1. The source was peripheral blood, collected on day 0 of MenACWY control vaccination. The CDR3 nucleotides read TGTGCCAGCAGCTACAGGGGAGGGAATGAAAAACTGTTTTTT. Residues: CASSYRGGNEKLFF.